Listed below are T cell receptor beta chains from one sample, sequenced in a study of shared clonotypes between healthy human individuals. Assay used: immunoSEQ multiplex PCR; TCRdb lists only in-frame clones, some missing. The table has under 600,000 clones, more than 95% seen once. The sequenced sample was naive CD4+ T cells sorted from blood. The receptors come from a woman aged 25 to 39 in good health. Both conserved end residues are part of each CDR3. The D gene is left open where the match is weak. A row's size may be missing; if present it is once, few, many or a size class.

V gene	clone size	D gene	J gene	CDR3 DNA	CDR3 protein
TRBV27	-	TRBD2	TRBJ2-1	TGTGCCAGCAGACCCGGCACTAGCGGGAGTAGTAATGAGCAGTTCTTC	CASRPGTSGSSNEQFF
TRBV19	-	TRBD2	TRBJ2-3	TGTGCCAGTAGTTCACCCCACTTAGCGGGAGCCAGCACAGATACGCAGTATTTT	CASSSPHLAGASTDTQYF
TRBV7-9	-	-	TRBJ1-3	TGTGCCAGCAGCACGCACCGGGACTCTGGAAACACCATATATTTT	CASSTHRDSGNTIYF
TRBV7-8	-	-	TRBJ2-7	TGTGCCAGCAGCTTAGATCCAGGGACGGTTAACGAGCAGTACTTC	CASSLDPGTVNEQYF
TRBV28	once	TRBD1	TRBJ2-7	TGTGCCAGCAGCCCAGGGACAGGGGGGGAGCAGTACTTC	CASSPGTGGEQYF
TRBV7-8	once	-	TRBJ2-7	TGTGCCAGCAGCTCCCACCTGGTACGGGGCCCCTACGAGCAGTACTTC	CASSSHLVRGPYEQYF
TRBV11-2	-	-	TRBJ2-7	TGTGCCAGCAGCTTACCGGGACCCTACGAGCAGTACTTC	CASSLPGPYEQYF
TRBV5-1	-	TRBD2	TRBJ2-7	TGCGCCAGCAGCTCCTTACTAGCGGGAGGGCCCGAGCAGTACTTC	CASSSLLAGGPEQYF
TRBV5-1	-	TRBD2	TRBJ2-7	TGCGCCAGCAGCTGGAACCCGGCGACTAGCGCGGGCGAGCAGTACTTC	CASSWNPATSAGEQYF
TRBV28	once	-	TRBJ2-1	TGTGCCAGCAGGAAGACGGGAACAGACTACAATGAGCAGTTCTTC	CASRKTGTDYNEQFF
TRBV28	-	TRBD1	TRBJ1-5	TGTGCCAGCAGCGAGGACAGGGCGAGTCAGCCCCAGCATTTT	CASSEDRASQPQHF
TRBV18	-	-	TRBJ2-1	TGTGCCAGCTCGGTGGCATACGGGTCCTACAATGAGCAGTTCTTC	CASSVAYGSYNEQFF
TRBV5-1	-	-	TRBJ2-3	TGCGCCAGCAATGGGGAGCGAGGTGTAGATACGCAGTATTTT	CASNGERGVDTQYF
TRBV5-4	once	TRBD1	TRBJ2-7	TGTGCCAGCAGCCCCCAGACAGGGTCCTACGAGCAGTACTTC	CASSPQTGSYEQYF
TRBV5-1	-	TRBD2	TRBJ2-1	TGCGCCAGCAGCTCGGGACAGGCGGGACTAGCGGGAGTCAATGAGCAGTTCTTC	CASSSGQAGLAGVNEQFF
TRBV28	-	-	TRBJ2-7	TGTGCCAGCAGTCAGCTAGAAACCCGGGACAAGCCGTACGAGCAGTACTTC	CASSQLETRDKPYEQYF
TRBV29-1	-	-	TRBJ1-1	TGCAGCGTTGCCGATATTGAAGCTTTCTTT	CSVADIEAFF
TRBV5-1	-	-	TRBJ2-2	TGCGCCAGCAGAAACACCGGGGAGCTGTTTTTT	CASRNTGELFF
TRBV28	-	-	TRBJ2-6	TGTGCCAGCAGTACCCCCCGACGGGACTCTGGGGCCAACGTCCTGACTTTC	CASSTPRRDSGANVLTF
TRBV28	once	TRBD1	TRBJ2-7	TGTGCCAGCAGCTCCGGGACAGTGATCTACGAGCAGTACTTC	CASSSGTVIYEQYF
TRBV6-6	-	-	TRBJ1-1	TGTGCCAGCAGTTACTCGACTCACAGGGAGGGAGCTTTCTTT	CASSYSTHREGAFF
TRBV30	-	TRBD2	TRBJ2-1	TGTGCCTTGACGAACCTAGCGGGAGGAAGATACAATGAGCAGTTCTTC	CALTNLAGGRYNEQFF
TRBV28	-	-	TRBJ2-2	TGTGCCAGCAGTTTAGGAGGGACGAACACCGGGGAGCTGTTTTTT	CASSLGGTNTGELFF
TRBV10-2	-	-	TRBJ2-1	TGCGCCAGCAGTGAAAACAGGGACTATTACAATGAGCAGTTCTTC	CASSENRDYYNEQFF
TRBV18	once	TRBD2	TRBJ2-7	TGTGCCAGCTCACCACCGGCTAGCGGGAGTTACGAGCAGTACTTC	CASSPPASGSYEQYF
TRBV18	-	-	TRBJ1-5	TGTGCCAGCTCACAGGGTTTCGGCAATCAGCCCCAGCATTTT	CASSQGFGNQPQHF
TRBV18	-	-	TRBJ1-1	TGTGCCAGCTCACCAATCGGCGCTGAAGCTTTCTTT	CASSPIGAEAFF
TRBV19	-	-	TRBJ1-6	TGTGCCAGTAGAACGACAGTGACTAATTCACCCCTCCACTTT	CASRTTVTNSPLHF
TRBV5-1	-	-	TRBJ2-5	TGCGCCAGCAGCCTGTCGTTGGGTCCATCCGAGACCCAGTACTTC	CASSLSLGPSETQYF
TRBV13	-	-	TRBJ2-7	TGTGCCAGCAGCTTAGGCCCGGGGGGACAGTCCTACGAGCAGTACTTC	CASSLGPGGQSYEQYF
TRBV29-1	-	TRBD2	TRBJ2-3	TGCAGCGTTGTAGCGGGGGGAAGCACAGATACGCAGTATTTT	CSVVAGGSTDTQYF
TRBV10-2	-	TRBD1	TRBJ2-2	TGCGCCAGCAGGCGACAGGGATCGAACACCGGGGAGCTGTTTTTT	CASRRQGSNTGELFF
TRBV6-1	-	TRBD1	TRBJ1-4	TGTGCCAGCAGTCGGACAGGTGGGAATGAAAAACTGTTTTTT	CASSRTGGNEKLFF
TRBV28	-	-	TRBJ2-6	TGTGCCAGCAGTCCGCCAATTTGGGGTTCTGGGGCCAACGTCCTGACTTTC	CASSPPIWGSGANVLTF
TRBV9	-	TRBD1	TRBJ2-7	TGTGCCAGCAGTCCTTGGACAGGGTATAACGAGCAGTACTTC	CASSPWTGYNEQYF
TRBV4-1	-	-	TRBJ1-3	TGCGCCAGCAGCTCCCCTCCGGCTTCGACCACCATATATTTT	CASSSPPASTTIYF
TRBV10-1	-	-	TRBJ2-3	TGCGCCAGCAGTGAGTCTTCAGGTTTCATAGATACGCAGTATTTT	CASSESSGFIDTQYF
TRBV28	-	TRBD1	TRBJ1-4	TGTGCCAGCAGACAGGGGTGGGAAAAACTGTTTTTT	CASRQGWEKLFF
TRBV7-9	-	-	TRBJ2-2	TGTGCCAGCAGCTTAGTACCAACCGGGGAGCTGTTTTTT	CASSLVPTGELFF
TRBV5-1	-	TRBD1	TRBJ2-5	TGCGCCAGCAGCCGAACTGGGGTAGGGGGCGAGACCCAGTACTTC	CASSRTGVGGETQYF
TRBV7-8	-	-	TRBJ1-2	TGTGCCAGCAGGGACAGTGCTAACTATGGCTACACCTTC	CASRDSANYGYTF
TRBV18	-	-	TRBJ1-1	TGTGCCAGCTCACCCGACCTGGGAACTGAAGCTTTCTTT	CASSPDLGTEAFF
TRBV9	-	-	TRBJ2-1	TGTGCCAGCAGCGTAGTAGACACAGACAATGAGCAGTTCTTC	CASSVVDTDNEQFF
TRBV21-1	-	-	TRBJ2-5	TGTGCCACCCCGGGGAGGACGAGGACGGGGGAGACCCAGTACTTC	CATPGRTRTGETQYF
TRBV7-9	-	-	TRBJ1-4	TGTGCCAGCGCCTGGGAGGGCGCGAAAAAACTGTTTTTT	CASAWEGAKKLFF
TRBV27	once	TRBD1	TRBJ2-1	TGTGCCAGCAGGGGCGGGACAGGGCGGGATGAGCAGTTCTTC	CASRGGTGRDEQFF
TRBV10-1	-	-	TRBJ2-5	TGCGCCAGCAGTGAAGGGGAGACCCAGTACTTC	CASSEGETQYF
TRBV9	-	TRBD2	TRBJ2-2	TGTGCCAGCAGCACTGGAATGACTAGCGGGAGATATGGCGGGGAGCTGTTTTTT	CASSTGMTSGRYGGELFF
TRBV28	-	-	TRBJ1-2	TGTGCCAGCAGTTGGGGGGTGGAAGGCTACACCTTC	CASSWGVEGYTF
TRBV7-9	-	TRBD2	TRBJ2-7	TGTGCCAGCAGCAGCGGGGGTGAGCGGGAACAACTATACGAGCAGTACTTC	CASSSGGEREQLYEQYF
TRBV29-1	-	-	TRBJ1-5	TGCAGCGTCCAGGGGAGCGGGTGGAATCAGCCCCAGCATTTT	CSVQGSGWNQPQHF
TRBV19	-	TRBD2	TRBJ2-1	TGTGCCAGTAGTCACTCCGGGACTAGCGGGAGTTACAATGAGCAGTTCTTC	CASSHSGTSGSYNEQFF
TRBV7-3	-	-	TRBJ1-1	TGTGCCAGCAGCTTACTGGTTAACACTGAAGCTTTCTTT	CASSLLVNTEAFF
TRBV14	once	-	TRBJ2-7	TGTGCCAGCAGCCAAGTCCCCCACGAGCAGTACTTC	CASSQVPHEQYF
TRBV21-1	-	-	TRBJ2-3	TGTGCCAGCAGCAAAAAGCGGGAGGTTCACACAGATACGCAGTATTTT	CASSKKREVHTDTQYF